A single sample is the source of the 14 T cell receptor beta chains below, sequenced in a study of glioma-infiltrating T cells after dendritic cell vaccination. Some clones are missing from TCRdb's copy, which holds only in-frame ones; the method was immunoSEQ multiplex PCR. The repertoire holds about 99,000 clones, with roughly 76% as singletons. Sequences were derived from blood, sampled before dendritic cell vaccination. The receptors were sampled from a human donor with glioblastoma.

The chain is built from TRBV5-6 and TRBJ2-7; D is possibly TRBD2 (5 bases). Trimming took off 4 bases at V and 3 bases at J, with 17 bases between the two ends. Per the germline V gene, CDR1 is SGHDT and CDR2 is YYEEEE. The CDR3 loop spans 15 amino acids. Here the CDR3 reads CASSPVGERYYEQYF. CDR3 bases: TGTGCCAGCAGCCCAGTGGGAGAGCGGTACTACGAGCAGTACTTC.

This clone was seen a single time. This chain joins TRBV30 and TRBJ2-7; possibly TRBD1 for D (5 bases). This CDR3 comprises 14 residues. From germline, CDR1 is GTSNPN and CDR2 SVGIG (reference sequence). The V end lost 4 bases, the J end lost 4 bases, and 17 bases lay between the germline ends. The CDR3 DNA reads TGTGCCTGGACCCCCGGACACAGTAAATACGAGCAGTACTTC. Its translation: CAWTPGHSKYEQYF.

The CDR3 loop reads CASSLNDYNEQFF. Here the CDR3 DNA reads TGTGCCAGCAGCCTAAACGATTACAATGAGCAGTTCTTC. The V call is TRBV7-2, the J call TRBJ2-1; D uncertain. The CDR3 length is 13 residues. In germline, CDR1 is SGHTA, CDR2 FQGNSA. V lost 5 bases and J lost 4, with 9 bases in between.

The rearrangement uses TRBV27 and TRBJ2-2; 8 bases match TRBD1. After removal of 5 bases from V and 6 bases from J, the junction contained 2 bases not matched to a gene. The CDR3 is made up of 13 amino acids. Germline-derived CDR1 and CDR2 are MNHEY and SMNVEV (reference sequence). The CDR3 DNA reads as TGTGCCAGCAGTGACAGGGGACCCGGGGAGCTGTTTTTT. Protein: CASSDRGPGELFF.

V is TRBV5-1 and J is TRBJ2-3; D uncertain. Germline CDR1 is SGHRS and CDR2 is YFSETQ. With 2 bases removed from V and 6 bases from J, the gap between germline ends came to 10 bases. CDR3 length: 13 residues. The CDR3 here is CASSFASADTQYF. The DNA of the CDR3 is TGCGCCAGCAGCTTCGCCTCCGCGGATACGCAGTATTTT.

The chain combines TRBV6-5 with TRBJ1-2; D not resolved. There are 15 residues in the CDR3. V lost 5 bases to trimming and J lost 4 bases, with 17 bases between them. Germline-derived CDR1 and CDR2 are MNHEY and SVGAGI. In nucleotides, the CDR3 is TGTGCCAGCAGTCGTATTGCCGGAGGAAGCTATGGCTACACCTTC. Translating it yields CASSRIAGGSYGYTF.

The V call is TRBV12-5, the J call TRBJ1-1; D unresolved. Germline-derived CDR1 and CDR2 are LGHNT and FRNRAP. The V gene lost 4 bases and the J gene lost 1 base, with 4 bases spanning the gap. This CDR3 is built from 12 residues. CDR3 DNA: TGTGCTAGTGGTTGGGCGAACACTGAAGCTTTCTTT. Its protein product is CASGWANTEAFF.

In its sample, this clone was seen a few times. The gene calls are TRBV6-5 and TRBJ2-3, with D unresolved. The germline gives CDR1 MNHEY, CDR2 SVGAGI. The ends were cut back, 4 bases at V and 0 bases at J, with 5 bases in the middle. The CDR3 totals 13 residues. The CDR3 loop is CASSLVSTDTQYF. Written as DNA, the CDR3 is TGTGCCAGCAGTTTAGTTAGCACAGATACGCAGTATTTT.

A note on this clone: One base away lies a much larger clone, so this may be a sequencing read error. J is TRBJ2-6 and V is TRBV4-2, with unresolved D. This CDR3 has 14 amino acids. The V end was cut by 0 bases, the J end by 3 bases, with 3 bases between. Germline loops: CDR1 LGHNA, CDR2 YNFKEQ. DNA for the CDR3: TGTGCCAGCAGCCAAGATCTTGGGGCCAACGTCCTGACTTTC. It is translated as CASSQDLGANVLTF.

The chain carries TRBV21-1 and TRBJ2-7; TRBD2 was called by the table and not checked on the DNA. TRBV21-1 is a pseudogene. The CDR3 length is 16 residues. The CDR3: CASSKERTPNPYEQYF. DNA for the CDR3: TGTGCCAGCAGCAAAGAGCGGACCCCAAATCCATACGAGCAGTACTTC.

The chain recombines TRBV5-1 with TRBJ2-2; TRBD1 might be the D (5 bases). V gave up 1 base and J gave up 1 base, with 11 bases separating them. The germline V gene has CDR1 SGHRS and CDR2 YFSETQ. This CDR3 has 16 residues. CDR3 coding DNA: TGCGCCAGCAGCTTGTGGGCAGACAGGAACACCGGGGAGCTGTTTTTT. Amino acids: CASSLWADRNTGELFF.

The chain combines TRBV5-1 with TRBJ2-1, with TRBD2 matching over 13 bases. V gave up 4 bases and J gave up 7 bases; unmatched junction bases: 11. This CDR3 has 17 amino acids. The V gene's germline CDR1 is SGHRS and CDR2 YFSETQ. The CDR3 sequence: CASSHRLAGGRLNEQFF. The CDR3 bases are TGCGCCAGCAGCCATCGACTAGCGGGGGGCCGGTTAAATGAGCAGTTCTTC.

The rearrangement uses TRBV4-2 and TRBJ2-5; TRBD1 is a possible D gene (6 bases). Per germline, CDR1 LGHNA and CDR2 YNFKEQ. This CDR3 comprises 17 residues. Trimming took off 4 bases at V and 0 bases at J, with 18 bases between the two ends. CDR3 sequence (DNA): TGTGCCAGCAGCCCACTTGATTGGGGGCCAAACCAAGAGACCCAGTACTTC. As protein: CASSPLDWGPNQETQYF.

This clone was observed a single time. V is TRBV5-4 and J is TRBJ2-5, with 15 bases fitting TRBD2. Trimming at V came to 3 bases and at J to 2 bases, leaving 14 bases not matched to a gene. From germline, CDR1 is SGHNT and CDR2 YYREEE (reference sequence). The CDR3 runs to 20 residues. CDR3 nucleotide sequence: TGTGCCAGCAGCTCTGAATTTTTAACCGGGACTAGCGGGGGGCAAGAGACCCAGTACTTC. Translating it yields CASSSEFLTGTSGGQETQYF.